This TCR beta chain is from a study of sequential checkpoint blockade in melanoma. Overall study context: Randomization was 1:1 between first-line nivolumab→ipilimumab and ipilimumab→nivolumab. About two dozen patients had tumor biopsies before treatment and at week 13.

V lost 2 bases and J 4 bases, leaving 8 bases between the germline ends. Germline assignment: CDR1 MNHGY and CDR2 SAAAGT. This CDR3 spans 13 amino acids. About this clone: The antigen is undetermined.

Clones were read by immunoSEQ multiplex PCR, and TCRdb kept only the in-frame ones, dropping some. The sample holds about 6,000 clones; 22% are singletons and the top ten take roughly a tenth. Regarding the study as a whole: PD-L1 staining and CD8+ counts, not mutational load, tracked tumor T-cell clonality.

Noted treatment: randomized to nivolumab then ipilimumab (arm A) or the reverse (arm B). No patient had prior DNA-damaging chemotherapy. The sequence was collected from a human donor with melanoma. The V gene is TRBV6-8, the J gene TRBJ1-1; D gene uncertain. Sample: tumor tissue (inferred from file names), taken from a patient given nivolumab and ipilimumab in sequence. CDR3 loop: CASSYGWSTEAFF. The CDR3 DNA is TGTGCCAGCAGTTACGGGTGGAGCACTGAAGCTTTCTTT.